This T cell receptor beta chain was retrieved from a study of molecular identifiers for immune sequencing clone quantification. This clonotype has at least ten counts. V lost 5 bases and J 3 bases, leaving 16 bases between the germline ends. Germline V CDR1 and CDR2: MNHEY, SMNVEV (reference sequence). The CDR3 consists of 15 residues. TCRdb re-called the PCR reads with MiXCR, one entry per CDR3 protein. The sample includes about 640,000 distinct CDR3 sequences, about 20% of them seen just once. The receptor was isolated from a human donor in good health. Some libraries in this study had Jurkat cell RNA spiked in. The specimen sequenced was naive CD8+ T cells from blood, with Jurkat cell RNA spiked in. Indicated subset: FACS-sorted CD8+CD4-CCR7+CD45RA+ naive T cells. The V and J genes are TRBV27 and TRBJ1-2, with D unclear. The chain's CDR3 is CASSPIPADDYGYTF. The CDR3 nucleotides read TGTGCCAGCAGTCCAATTCCGGCAGATGACTATGGCTACACCTTC.